These T cell receptor beta chains were read from a single sample in a study of blood T cell repertoires in COVID-19. Assay used: immunoSEQ multiplex PCR; TCRdb lists only in-frame clones, some missing. The data hold over 200,000 clones, with about four fifths observed a single time. Sequences were obtained from peripheral blood. These receptors all stem from a man aged 80 or over with acute or convalescent COVID-19. The conserved cysteine and the conserved F or W are not part of the CDR3 here.

J gene: TRBJ1-1; V gene: TRBV7-3; CDR3 protein: ASSEGDTEAF
J gene: TRBJ1-1; V gene: TRBV28; CDR3 protein: ASRRTMNTEAF
J gene: TRBJ1-2; V gene: TRBV7-9; CDR3 protein: ASSVNRGSDGYT
J gene: TRBJ1-1; V gene: TRBV30; CDR3 protein: AWSVLGQGTTEAF
J gene: TRBJ2-1; V gene: TRBV24-1; CDR3 protein: ATRLNNEQF
J gene: TRBJ1-5; V gene: TRBV3-1/TRBV3-2; CDR3 protein: ASSQGGGQPQH
J gene: TRBJ1-1; V gene: TRBV18; CDR3 protein: ASSPLSGTGAAINTEAF
J gene: TRBJ2-1; V gene: TRBV19; CDR3 protein: ASRSAGVAPNEQF
J gene: TRBJ1-1; V gene: TRBV6-5; CDR3 protein: ASSYSEVPAF
J gene: TRBJ2-7; V gene: TRBV5-1; CDR3 protein: ASSVDRAYEQY
J gene: TRBJ2-7; V gene: TRBV27; CDR3 protein: ASSLLAPSYEQY
J gene: TRBJ2-5; V gene: TRBV9; CDR3 protein: ASSVTDGGRQETQY
J gene: TRBJ2-2; V gene: TRBV18; CDR3 protein: ASSGLGQAITGELF
J gene: TRBJ1-5; V gene: TRBV28; CDR3 protein: ASRRTGGSNQPQH
J gene: TRBJ2-5; V gene: TRBV28; CDR3 protein: ASSRLAVETQY
J gene: TRBJ2-1; V gene: TRBV14; CDR3 protein: ASSLAGVNEQF
J gene: TRBJ1-2; V gene: TRBV5-1; CDR3 protein: ASSWTPGQVTYGYT
J gene: TRBJ1-6; V gene: TRBV5-1; CDR3 protein: ASSLTDNSPLH
J gene: TRBJ2-5; V gene: TRBV7-9; CDR3 protein: ASSEGLAETQY
J gene: TRBJ1-5; V gene: TRBV6-2/TRBV6-3; CDR3 protein: ASSYWAGGLSNQPQH
J gene: TRBJ2-3; V gene: TRBV5-1; CDR3 protein: ASNQAPSTDTQY
J gene: TRBJ2-3; V gene: TRBV5-4; CDR3 protein: ASSLAIREGGSTDTQY
J gene: TRBJ1-5; V gene: TRBV5-1; CDR3 protein: ASSLLGGDQPQH
J gene: TRBJ1-1; V gene: TRBV6-4; CDR3 protein: ASSATFLVSNTEAF
J gene: TRBJ2-2; V gene: TRBV5-1; CDR3 protein: ASSLVPVLVGGELF
J gene: TRBJ2-7; V gene: TRBV24-1; CDR3 protein: ATSDSPGQSTSSYEQY
J gene: TRBJ2-7; V gene: TRBV27; CDR3 protein: ASSLSGLAGGYEQY
J gene: TRBJ2-2; V gene: TRBV19; CDR3 protein: ASTHLRASGRTGELF
J gene: TRBJ1-4; V gene: TRBV18; CDR3 protein: ASSPGTGYEKLF
J gene: TRBJ2-1; V gene: TRBV24-1; CDR3 protein: ATSKAGQNNEQF
J gene: TRBJ2-1; V gene: TRBV7-3; CDR3 protein: ASSLTAGGFNEQF
J gene: TRBJ1-6; V gene: TRBV30; CDR3 protein: AWRGWGQENSPLH
J gene: TRBJ1-3; V gene: TRBV18; CDR3 protein: ASSPGQGLLGNTIY
J gene: TRBJ2-7; V gene: TRBV28; CDR3 protein: ASSPAGGNEQY
J gene: TRBJ2-5; V gene: TRBV27; CDR3 protein: ASSPRDREGETQY
J gene: TRBJ2-7; V gene: TRBV5-1; CDR3 protein: ASSLESYEQY
J gene: TRBJ2-3; V gene: TRBV3-1/TRBV3-2; CDR3 protein: ASSPAAGALSQY
J gene: TRBJ2-2; V gene: TRBV10-3; CDR3 protein: AISPLAANTGELF
J gene: TRBJ1-1; V gene: TRBV7-2; CDR3 protein: ASSLQGGNTEAF
J gene: TRBJ2-5; V gene: TRBV3-1/TRBV3-2; CDR3 protein: ASSRSGLVEETQY
J gene: TRBJ1-2; V gene: TRBV6-1; CDR3 protein: ASSGGQTIANYGYT
J gene: TRBJ1-4; V gene: TRBV29-1; CDR3 protein: SVPRGGNNEKLF
J gene: TRBJ1-2; V gene: TRBV7-9; CDR3 protein: ASSLTTGVYGYT
J gene: TRBJ2-5; V gene: TRBV5-1; CDR3 protein: ASSLGVSLWAPETQY
J gene: TRBJ2-7; V gene: TRBV6-5; CDR3 protein: ASRGTGGLHEQY
J gene: TRBJ1-4; V gene: TRBV5-1; CDR3 protein: ASSRTVATNEKLF
J gene: TRBJ2-1; V gene: TRBV19; CDR3 protein: ASLAGGQISNEQF
J gene: TRBJ1-5; V gene: TRBV6-5; CDR3 protein: ASYLRQGLDQPQH
J gene: TRBJ1-2; V gene: TRBV29-1; CDR3 protein: SVGTGQRYGYT
J gene: TRBJ2-2; V gene: TRBV5-8; CDR3 protein: ASSLQGIAGELF
J gene: TRBJ2-7; V gene: TRBV5-1; CDR3 protein: ASSFSGEYEQY
J gene: TRBJ2-1; V gene: TRBV29-1; CDR3 protein: SARTSGRIREQF
J gene: TRBJ2-3; V gene: TRBV19; CDR3 protein: ASSMQLGGGASDTQY